The present T cell receptor (beta chain) was sequenced within a study of T-cell reconstitution after alpha-beta-depleted transplantation in children. Germline V CDR1 and CDR2: DFQATT, SNEGSKA (reference sequence). V shed 6 bases and J shed 0 bases, with 17 bases lying between them. The CDR3 extends over 15 amino acids. Molecular barcoding with unique molecular identifiers was used for the TCRbeta library. Each CDR3 protein gets one entry after TCRdb re-called the PCR reads with MiXCR. The table includes roughly 220,000 distinct CDR3 sequences, about 12% detected once. There are many counts of this clonotype.

This clonotype was sampled from a human donor who donated a stem cell graft to a child with acute lymphoblastic leukemia. The chain uses TRBV20-1 and TRBJ1-1; D is perhaps TRBD1 (6 bases). This material consisted of PBMCs from the stem cell graft donor, taken from the stem cell graft. The CDR3 loop reads CSAHNRASMNTEAFF. For the CDR3, the DNA is TGCAGTGCCCATAACAGGGCTTCGATGAACACTGAAGCTTTCTTT.